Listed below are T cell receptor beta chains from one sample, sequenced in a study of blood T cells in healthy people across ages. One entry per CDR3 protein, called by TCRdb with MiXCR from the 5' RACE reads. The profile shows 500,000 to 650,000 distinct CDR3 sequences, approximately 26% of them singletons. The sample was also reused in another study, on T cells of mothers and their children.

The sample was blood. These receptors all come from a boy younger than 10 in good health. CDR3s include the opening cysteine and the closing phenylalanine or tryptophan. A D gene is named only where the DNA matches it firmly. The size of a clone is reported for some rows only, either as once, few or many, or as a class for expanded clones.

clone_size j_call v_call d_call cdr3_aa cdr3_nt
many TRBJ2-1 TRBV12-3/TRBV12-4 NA CASSPGNEQFF TGTGCCAGCTCACCAGGAAATGAGCAGTTCTTC
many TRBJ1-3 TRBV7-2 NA CASSLGSATRTGNTIYF TGTGCCAGCAGCTTAGGATCGGCGACAAGGACTGGAAACACCATATATTTT
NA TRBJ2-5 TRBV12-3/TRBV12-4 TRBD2 CASSSWTSASQETQYF TGTGCCAGCAGTTCCTGGACTAGCGCGAGCCAAGAGACCCAGTACTTC
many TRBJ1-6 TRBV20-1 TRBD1 CSAGTGHSGNSPLHF TGCAGTGCCGGGACAGGGCATTCGGGGAATTCACCCCTCCACTTT
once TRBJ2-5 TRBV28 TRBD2 CASGQRGGLKTQYF TGTGCCAGCGGCCAGCGGGGGGGCCTAAAGACCCAGTACTTC
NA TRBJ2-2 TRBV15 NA CATSRGTVENTGELFF TGTGCCACCAGCAGAGGGACGGTGGAGAACACCGGGGAGCTGTTTTTT
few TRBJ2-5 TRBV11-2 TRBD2 CASSFGGVGETQYF TGTGCCAGCAGCTTCGGGGGGGTCGGTGAGACCCAGTACTTC
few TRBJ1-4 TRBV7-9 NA CASSQIQGDFNGKLFF TGTGCCAGCAGCCAAATCCAGGGTGATTTTAATGGAAAACTGTTTTTT
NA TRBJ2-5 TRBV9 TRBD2 CASSASGGAQTQYF TGTGCCAGCAGCGCAAGCGGGGGGGCCCAGACCCAGTACTTC
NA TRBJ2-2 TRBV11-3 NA CASSSPRRGGDTGELFF TGTGCCAGCAGCTCCCCCAGGAGGGGGGGTGACACCGGGGAGCTGTTTTTT
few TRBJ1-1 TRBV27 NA CASTGGRLRTEAFF TGTGCCAGCACCGGGGGACGGCTTAGGACTGAAGCTTTCTTT
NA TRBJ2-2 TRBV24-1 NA CATSDPRGADTGELFF TGTGCCACCAGTGACCCCCGGGGGGCCGACACCGGGGAGCTGTTTTTT
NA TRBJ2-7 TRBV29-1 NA CSVERQPYEQYF TGCAGCGTTGAAAGGCAGCCCTACGAGCAGTACTTC
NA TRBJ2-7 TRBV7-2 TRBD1 CASSSRGPAGGNYEQYF TGTGCCAGCAGCTCGCGCGGCCCGGCAGGGGGAAACTACGAGCAGTACTTC
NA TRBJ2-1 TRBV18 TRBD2 CASSPRTSGGVYNEQFF TGTGCCAGCTCACCAAGGACTAGCGGGGGGGTCTACAATGAGCAGTTCTTC
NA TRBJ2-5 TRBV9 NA CASSVWVGETQYF TGTGCCAGCAGCGTATGGGTGGGGGAGACCCAGTACTTC
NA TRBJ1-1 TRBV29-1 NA CSVEVKQNTEAFF TGCAGCGTTGAAGTAAAACAGAACACTGAAGCTTTCTTT
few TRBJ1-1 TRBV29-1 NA CSVVLGQTAFF TGCAGCGTTGTTCTCGGGCAGACGGCTTTCTTT
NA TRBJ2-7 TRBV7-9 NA CASSSPAYNEQYF TGTGCCAGCAGCTCCCCAGCGTACAACGAGCAGTACTTC
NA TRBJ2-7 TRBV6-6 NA CASKSRQGLYEQYF TGTGCCAGCAAATCCCGACAGGGACTCTACGAGCAGTACTTC
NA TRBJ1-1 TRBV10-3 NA CATGGGPTEAFF TGTGCTACCGGAGGGGGGCCCACTGAAGCTTTCTTT
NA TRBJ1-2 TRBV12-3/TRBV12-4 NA CASSSWDTRNYGYTF TGTGCCAGCAGTTCGTGGGACACCCGTAACTATGGCTACACCTTC
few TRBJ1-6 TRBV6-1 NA CATMFDSPLHF TGTGCCACCATGTTCGATTCACCCCTCCACTTT
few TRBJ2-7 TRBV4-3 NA CASSQGSGGWQYF TGCGCCAGCAGCCAGGGTTCTGGGGGTTGGCAGTACTTC
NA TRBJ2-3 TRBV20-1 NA CCSASTDTQYF TGTTGTTCGGCTAGCACAGATACGCAGTATTTT
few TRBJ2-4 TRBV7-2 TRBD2 CASSLATSGSWVAKNIQYF TGTGCCAGCAGCTTAGCGACTAGCGGGAGCTGGGTAGCGAAAAACATTCAGTACTTC
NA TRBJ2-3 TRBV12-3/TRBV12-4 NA CASSRQAGSTDTQYF TGTGCCAGCAGTCGACAGGCGGGTTCCACAGATACGCAGTATTTT
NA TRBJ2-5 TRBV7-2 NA CASSGTRGWETQYF TGTGCCAGCAGCGGGACCAGGGGTTGGGAGACCCAGTACTTC
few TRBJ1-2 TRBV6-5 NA CASSYLGAPESSYGYTF TGTGCCAGCAGTTACCTCGGGGCCCCGGAAAGTAGCTATGGCTACACCTTC
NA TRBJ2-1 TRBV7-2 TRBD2 CASSTVTSGYDNEQFF TGTGCCAGCAGCACCGTGACTAGCGGCTACGACAATGAGCAGTTCTTC
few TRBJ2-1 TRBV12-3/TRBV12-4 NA CASSLMAGAYNEQFF TGTGCCAGCAGTTTAATGGCGGGGGCATACAATGAGCAGTTCTTC
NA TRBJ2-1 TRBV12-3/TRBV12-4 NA CASSLVWDNEQFF TGTGCCAGCAGTTTAGTGTGGGACAATGAGCAGTTCTTC
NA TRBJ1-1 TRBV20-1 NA CSAPGTLNTEAFF TGCAGTGCTCCGGGAACCCTGAACACTGAAGCTTTCTTT
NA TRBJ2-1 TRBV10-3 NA CAISERDVSNEQFF TGTGCCATCAGTGAGAGGGATGTTAGCAATGAGCAGTTCTTC
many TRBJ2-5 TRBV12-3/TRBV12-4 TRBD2 CASSFASGQETQYF TGTGCCAGCAGCTTCGCTAGCGGGCAAGAGACCCAGTACTTC
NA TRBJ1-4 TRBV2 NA CASKGGESEKLFF TGTGCCAGCAAAGGTGGGGAATCGGAAAAACTGTTTTTT
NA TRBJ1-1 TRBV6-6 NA CASSQLDIVEAFF TGTGCCAGCAGTCAGCTGGACATCGTAGAAGCTTTCTTT
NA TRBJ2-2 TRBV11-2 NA CASSAGIPNTGELFF TGTGCCAGCAGCGCCGGGATTCCGAACACCGGGGAGCTGTTTTTT
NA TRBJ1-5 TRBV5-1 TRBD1 CASSLQGDQPQHF TGCGCCAGCAGCTTGCAGGGGGATCAGCCCCAGCATTTT
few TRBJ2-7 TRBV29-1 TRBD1 CSVLTTGGSYEQYF TGCAGCGTCCTTACGACAGGGGGATCCTACGAGCAGTACTTC
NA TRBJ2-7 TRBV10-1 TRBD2 CASSDGTSGYEQYF TGCGCCAGCAGTGACGGGACTAGCGGATACGAGCAGTACTTC
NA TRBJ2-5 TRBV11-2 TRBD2 CASSHAGGTQYF TGTGCCAGCAGCCACGCGGGGGGGACCCAGTACTTC
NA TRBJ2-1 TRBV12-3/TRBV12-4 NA CASSLRHLNEQFF TGTGCCAGCAGTTTGAGACACCTCAATGAGCAGTTCTTC
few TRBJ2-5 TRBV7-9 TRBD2 CASNGGGQGQETQYF TGTGCCAGCAATGGCGGGGGGCAGGGACAAGAGACCCAGTACTTC
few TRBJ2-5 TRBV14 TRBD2 CASSQSPGTSPFQETQYF TGTGCCAGCAGCCAATCGCCCGGGACTAGCCCCTTCCAAGAGACCCAGTACTTC
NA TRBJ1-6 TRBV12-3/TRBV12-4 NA CASNSGLMDSPLHF TGTGCCAGCAATTCCGGCCTAATGGATTCACCCCTCCACTTT
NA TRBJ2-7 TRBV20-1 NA CSASVAASYEQYF TGCAGTGCTAGTGTGGCGGCCTCCTACGAGCAGTACTTC
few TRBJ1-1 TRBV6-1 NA CASSELANTEAFF TGTGCCAGCAGTGAGCTGGCGAACACTGAAGCTTTCTTT
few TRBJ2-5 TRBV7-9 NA CASSLIMGRSLETQYF TGTGCCAGCAGCTTAATTATGGGTCGGAGCTTAGAGACCCAGTACTTC
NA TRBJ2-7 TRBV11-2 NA CASSWGAGPYEQYF TGTGCCAGCAGCTGGGGGGCAGGACCCTACGAGCAGTACTTC
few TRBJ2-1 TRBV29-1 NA CSAGFGKPISYNEQFF TGCAGCGCCGGATTTGGGAAGCCCATCTCCTACAATGAGCAGTTCTTC
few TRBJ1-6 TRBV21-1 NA CASSRGYSPLHF TGTGCCAGCAGCAGGGGGTACTCACCCCTCCACTTT
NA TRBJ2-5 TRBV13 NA CASSPRGPQETQYF TGTGCCAGCAGCCCCCGGGGGCCCCAAGAGACCCAGTACTTC
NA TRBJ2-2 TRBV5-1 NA CASSLGDWLRELFF TGCGCCAGCAGCTTAGGGGACTGGCTGCGGGAGCTGTTTTTT
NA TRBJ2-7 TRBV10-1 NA CASSESGRAEQYF TGCGCCAGCAGTGAGTCCGGTAGGGCCGAGCAGTACTTC
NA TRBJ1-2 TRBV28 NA CASSSPFDSSYGYTF TGTGCCAGCAGTTCCCCATTTGATAGTAGCTATGGCTACACCTTC
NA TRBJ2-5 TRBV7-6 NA CASSYSLGGSGTQYF TGTGCCAGCAGCTACAGTCTGGGAGGATCAGGGACCCAGTACTTC
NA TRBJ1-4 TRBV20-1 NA CSASNSGEHEKLFF TGCAGTGCTAGTAATTCGGGGGAACATGAAAAACTGTTTTTT
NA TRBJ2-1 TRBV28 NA CASSPGTPAIYNEQFF TGTGCCAGCAGTCCGGGGACACCTGCTATCTACAATGAGCAGTTCTTC